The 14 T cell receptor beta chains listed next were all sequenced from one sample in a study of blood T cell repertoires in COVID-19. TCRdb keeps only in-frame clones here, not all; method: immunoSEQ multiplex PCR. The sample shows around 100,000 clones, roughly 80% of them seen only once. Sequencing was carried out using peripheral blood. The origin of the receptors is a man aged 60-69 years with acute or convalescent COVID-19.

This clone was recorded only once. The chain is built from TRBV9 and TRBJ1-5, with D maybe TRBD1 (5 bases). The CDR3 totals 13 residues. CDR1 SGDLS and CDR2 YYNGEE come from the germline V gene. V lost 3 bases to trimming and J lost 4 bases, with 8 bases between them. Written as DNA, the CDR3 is TGTGCCAGCAGCGGACAGCCTAATCAGCCCCAGCATTTT. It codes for CASSGQPNQPQHF.

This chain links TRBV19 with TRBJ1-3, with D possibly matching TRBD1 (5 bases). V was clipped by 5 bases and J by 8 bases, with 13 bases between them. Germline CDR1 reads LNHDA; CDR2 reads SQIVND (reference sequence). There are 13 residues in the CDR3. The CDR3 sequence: CASSARAWDTIYF. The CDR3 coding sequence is TGTGCCAGTAGTGCCAGGGCCTGGGACACCATATATTTT.

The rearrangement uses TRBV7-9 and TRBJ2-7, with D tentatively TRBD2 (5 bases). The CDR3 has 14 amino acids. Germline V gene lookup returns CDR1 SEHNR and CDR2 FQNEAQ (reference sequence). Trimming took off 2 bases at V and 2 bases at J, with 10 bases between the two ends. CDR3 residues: CASSLPSFTYEQYF. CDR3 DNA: TGTGCCAGCAGCTTACCTAGCTTTACCTACGAGCAGTACTTC.

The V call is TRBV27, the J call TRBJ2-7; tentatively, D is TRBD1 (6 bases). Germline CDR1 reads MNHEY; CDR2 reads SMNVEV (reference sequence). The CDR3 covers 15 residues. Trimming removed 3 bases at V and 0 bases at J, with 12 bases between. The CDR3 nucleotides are TGTGCCAGCAGTTTTGGTCAGGGGTACTCCTACGAGCAGTACTTC. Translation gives CASSFGQGYSYEQYF.

CDR3 region: CASSKGGEMNTEAFF. For the CDR3, the DNA is TGTGCCAGCAGCAAAGGGGGAGAGATGAACACTGAAGCTTTCTTT. The V call is TRBV21-1, the J call TRBJ1-1. TRBV21-1 is designated a pseudogene. The CDR3 extends over 15 amino acids.

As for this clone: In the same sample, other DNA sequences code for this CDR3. Here the CDR3 DNA reads TGCGCCAGCAGCTTAGGGGGCGACTATGGCTACACCTTC. Translating gives CASSLGGDYGYTF. V and J are TRBV5-1 and TRBJ1-2; 7 bases fit TRBD1. The CDR3 sequence is 13 residues long. Unmatched junction bases numbered 1, after V lost 2 bases and J lost 3 bases. Per the germline V gene, CDR1 is SGHRS and CDR2 is YFSETQ.

The CDR3: CASSEYQGADNEQFF. CDR3 DNA: TGTGCCAGCAGTGAGTACCAGGGGGCGGACAATGAGCAGTTCTTC. This chain links TRBV2 with TRBJ2-1; 8 bases are shared with TRBD1. This CDR3 comprises 15 residues. The germline CDR1 and CDR2 sequences are SNHLY and FYNNEI. Trimming removed 3 bases from V and 5 bases from J; junction bases left unmatched: 6.

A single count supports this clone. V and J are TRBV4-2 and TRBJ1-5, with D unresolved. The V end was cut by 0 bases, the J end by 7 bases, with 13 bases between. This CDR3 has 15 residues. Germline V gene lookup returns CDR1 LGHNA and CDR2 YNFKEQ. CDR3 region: CASSQDALSRQPQHF. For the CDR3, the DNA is TGTGCCAGCAGCCAAGATGCACTAAGCCGGCAGCCCCAGCATTTT.

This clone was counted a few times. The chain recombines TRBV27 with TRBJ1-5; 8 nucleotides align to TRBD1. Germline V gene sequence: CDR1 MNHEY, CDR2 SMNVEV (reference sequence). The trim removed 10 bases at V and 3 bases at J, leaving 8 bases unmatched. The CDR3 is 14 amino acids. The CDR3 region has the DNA TGTGCCATCTCTACGACAGGGGTCAATCAGCCCCAGCATTTT. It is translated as CAISTTGVNQPQHF.

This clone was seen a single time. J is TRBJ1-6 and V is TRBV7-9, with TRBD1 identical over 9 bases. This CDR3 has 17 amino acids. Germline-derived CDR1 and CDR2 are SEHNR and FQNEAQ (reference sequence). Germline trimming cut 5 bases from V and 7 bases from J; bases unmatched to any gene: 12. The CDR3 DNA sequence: TGTGCCAGCAGCGCCCCACGGACAGGGGCATTCAATTCACCCCTCCACTTT. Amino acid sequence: CASSAPRTGAFNSPLHF. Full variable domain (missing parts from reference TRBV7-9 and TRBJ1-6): DTGVSQNPRHKITKRGQNVTFRCDPISEHNRLYWYRQTLGQGPEFLTYFQNEAQLEKSRLLSDRFSAERPKGSFSTLEIQRTEQGDSAMYLCASSAPRTGAFNSPLHFGNGTRLTVT.

The CDR3 loop is CASSPQGQPTDTQYF. CDR3 sequence (DNA): TGTGCCAGCAGCCCCCAGGGACAGCCCACAGATACGCAGTATTTT. The rearrangement uses TRBV7-2 and TRBJ2-3; 7 bases fit TRBD1. This CDR3 is 15 amino acids long. J gave up 2 bases and V 5 bases, and 7 bases lay outside the gene matches. The germline V gene has CDR1 SGHTA and CDR2 FQGNSA.

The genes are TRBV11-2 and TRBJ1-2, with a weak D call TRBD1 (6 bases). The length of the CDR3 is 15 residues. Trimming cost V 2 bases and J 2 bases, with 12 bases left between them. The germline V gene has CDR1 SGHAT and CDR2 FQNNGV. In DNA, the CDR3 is TGTGCCAGCAGCTTAAACCTCGGACAGAACTATGGCTACACCTTC. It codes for CASSLNLGQNYGYTF. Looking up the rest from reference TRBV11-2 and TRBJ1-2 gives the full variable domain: EAGVAQSPRYKIIEKRQSVAFWCNPISGHATLYWYQQILGQGPKLLIQFQNNGVVDDSQLPKDRFSAERLKGVDSTLKIQPAKLEDSAVYLCASSLNLGQNYGYTFGSGTRLTVV.

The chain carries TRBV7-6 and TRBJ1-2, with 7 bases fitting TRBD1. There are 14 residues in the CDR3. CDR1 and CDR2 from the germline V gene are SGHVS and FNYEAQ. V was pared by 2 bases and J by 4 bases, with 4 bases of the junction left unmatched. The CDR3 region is CASSLTGEAYGYTF. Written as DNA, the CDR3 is TGTGCCAGCAGCTTAACAGGGGAGGCCTATGGCTACACCTTC.

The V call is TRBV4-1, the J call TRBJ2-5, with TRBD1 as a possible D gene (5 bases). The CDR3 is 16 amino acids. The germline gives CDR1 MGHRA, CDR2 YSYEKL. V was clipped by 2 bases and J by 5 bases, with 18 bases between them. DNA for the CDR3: TGCGCCAGCAGCCAAACTCCAGGGCGGTCCTTCGAGACCCAGTACTTC. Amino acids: CASSQTPGRSFETQYF.